Listed below are T cell receptor beta chains from one sample, sequenced in a study of control samples from healthy donors and cancer patients. The data were produced by immunoSEQ multiplex PCR, yet TCRdb's version contains in-frame clones alone and is incomplete. The table lists fewer than 65,000 clones, roughly 90% of them singletons, with approximately 1.4% in the top ten. Sequencing input: PBMCs. Receptor source: a man aged 35 to 55 with colorectal cancer. Each CDR3 is given without its conserved first and last residue. Fields, in order: clone size, V gene, J gene, CDR3 protein. Clone sizes are given selectively: once, few, many, or a class where the clone is expanded.

-	TRBV24-1	TRBJ1-6	ATSEGSHTNSPLH
-	TRBV6-5	TRBJ2-6	ASSLGNVLT
-	TRBV28	TRBJ1-5	ASSSGGSNQPQH
few	TRBV7-9	TRBJ1-4	ASSPGQSTNEKLF
once	TRBV7-9	TRBJ2-1	ASSLAGGRHNEQF
-	TRBV7-2	TRBJ2-7	ASSLAVFRTSYEQY
medium-sized	TRBV7-2	TRBJ1-5	ASSLKWDQPQH
-	TRBV4-1	TRBJ2-6	ASSQDLTDSGANVLT
few	TRBV27	TRBJ2-3	ASSLRLAGGPLAGDTQY
-	TRBV6-1	TRBJ2-5	ASSEGLVAGVWETQY
once	TRBV6-1	TRBJ2-3	ASSERSGVPTDTQY
-	TRBV19	TRBJ1-5	ASSMRQNQPQH
-	TRBV27	TRBJ1-1	ASSLSGGQGKAF
-	TRBV28	TRBJ2-1	ASSFLLGDEQF
few	TRBV14	TRBJ2-5	ASSPGRETQY
-	TRBV9	TRBJ2-5	ASSVRSGRSQETQY
once	TRBV20-1	TRBJ2-7	SARKQDEQY
-	TRBV3-1/TRBV3-2	TRBJ1-2	ASSQEGRHYGYT
-	TRBV11-2	TRBJ2-1	ASSSRTGTSLVNEQF
-	TRBV7-9	TRBJ2-7	ASSLAGGGSYEQY
-	TRBV7-9	TRBJ2-5	ASSPNDYRRRGETQY
-	TRBV5-6	TRBJ2-3	ASSYSEGVTDTQY
-	TRBV4-3	TRBJ2-1	ASSQERTSYNEQF
-	TRBV4-1	TRBJ1-6	ASSWDSSYNSPLH